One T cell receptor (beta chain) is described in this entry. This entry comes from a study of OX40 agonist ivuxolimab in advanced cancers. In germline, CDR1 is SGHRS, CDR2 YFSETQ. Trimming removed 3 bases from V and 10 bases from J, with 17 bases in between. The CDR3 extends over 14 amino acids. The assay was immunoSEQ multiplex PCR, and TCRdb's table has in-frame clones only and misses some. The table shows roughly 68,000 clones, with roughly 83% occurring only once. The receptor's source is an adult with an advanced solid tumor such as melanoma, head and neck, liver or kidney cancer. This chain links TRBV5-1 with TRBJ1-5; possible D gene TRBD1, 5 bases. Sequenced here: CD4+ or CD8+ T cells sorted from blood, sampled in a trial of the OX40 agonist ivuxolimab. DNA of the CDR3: TGCGCCAGCAGCTCGGAAGGGACCTCTACACCCCAGCATTTT. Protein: CASSSEGTSTPQHF.